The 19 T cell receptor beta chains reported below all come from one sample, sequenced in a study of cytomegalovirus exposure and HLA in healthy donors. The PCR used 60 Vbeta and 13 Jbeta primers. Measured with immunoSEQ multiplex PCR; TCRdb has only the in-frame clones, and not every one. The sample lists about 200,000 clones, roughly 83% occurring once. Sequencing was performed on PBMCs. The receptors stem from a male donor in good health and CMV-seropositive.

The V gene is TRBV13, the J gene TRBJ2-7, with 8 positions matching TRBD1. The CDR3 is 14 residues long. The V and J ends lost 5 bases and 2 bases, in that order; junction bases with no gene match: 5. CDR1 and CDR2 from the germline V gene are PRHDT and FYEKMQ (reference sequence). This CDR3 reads CASSPRQGTYEQYF. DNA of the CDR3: TGTGCCAGCAGCCCTCGACAGGGGACCTACGAGCAGTACTTC.

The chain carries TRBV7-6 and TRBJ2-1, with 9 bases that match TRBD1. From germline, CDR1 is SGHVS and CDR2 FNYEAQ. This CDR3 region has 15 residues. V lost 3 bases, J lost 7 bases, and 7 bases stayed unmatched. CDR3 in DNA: TGTGCCAGCAGCTTTGGGACAGGGATAGGGAATGAGCAGTTCTTC. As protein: CASSFGTGIGNEQFF. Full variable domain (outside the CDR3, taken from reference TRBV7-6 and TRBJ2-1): GAGVSQSPRYKVTKRGQDVALRCDPISGHVSLYWYRQALGQGPEFLTYFNYEAQQDKSGLPNDRFSAERPEGSISTLTIQRTEQRDSAMYRCASSFGTGIGNEQFFGPGTRLTVL.

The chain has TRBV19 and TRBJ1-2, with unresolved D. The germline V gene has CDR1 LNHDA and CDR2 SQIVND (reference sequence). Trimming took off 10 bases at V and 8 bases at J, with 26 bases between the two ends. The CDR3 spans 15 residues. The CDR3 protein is CATELYHEGGGGYTF. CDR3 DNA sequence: TGTGCCACCGAACTCTATCACGAGGGAGGAGGAGGCTACACCTTC.

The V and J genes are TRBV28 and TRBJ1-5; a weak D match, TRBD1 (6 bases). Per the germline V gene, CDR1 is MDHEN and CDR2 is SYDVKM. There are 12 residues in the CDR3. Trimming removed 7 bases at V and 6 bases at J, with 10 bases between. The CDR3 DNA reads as TGTGCCAGCAATAGGGACATTCAGCCCCAGCATTTT. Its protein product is CASNRDIQPQHF.

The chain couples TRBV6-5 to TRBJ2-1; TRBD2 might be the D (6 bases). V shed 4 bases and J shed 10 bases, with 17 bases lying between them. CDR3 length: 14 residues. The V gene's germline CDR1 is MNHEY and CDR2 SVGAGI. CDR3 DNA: TGTGCCAGCAGTTCCCGGGACTCCCGCAGGGAGCAGTTCTTC. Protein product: CASSSRDSRREQFF.

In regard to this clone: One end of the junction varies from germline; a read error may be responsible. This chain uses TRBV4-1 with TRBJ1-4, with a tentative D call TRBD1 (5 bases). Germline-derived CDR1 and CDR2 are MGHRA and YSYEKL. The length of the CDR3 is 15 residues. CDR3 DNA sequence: TGTGCCAGCAGCCAAGTAGGGGTTTCTAATGAAAAACTGTTTTTT. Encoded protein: CASSQVGVSNEKLFF.

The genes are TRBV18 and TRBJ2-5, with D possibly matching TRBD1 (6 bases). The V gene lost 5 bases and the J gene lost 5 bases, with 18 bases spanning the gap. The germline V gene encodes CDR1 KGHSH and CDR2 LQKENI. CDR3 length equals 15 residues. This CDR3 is CASSRVTGILETQYF. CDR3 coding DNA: TGTGCCAGCTCAAGGGTTACAGGGATATTGGAGACCCAGTACTTC.

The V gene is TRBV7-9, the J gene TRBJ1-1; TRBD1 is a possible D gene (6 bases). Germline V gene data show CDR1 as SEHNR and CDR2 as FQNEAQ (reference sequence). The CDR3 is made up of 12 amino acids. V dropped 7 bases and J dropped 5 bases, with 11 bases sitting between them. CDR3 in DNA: TGTGCCAGCACCTCTACAGGGACTGAAGCTTTCTTT. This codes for CASTSTGTEAFF.

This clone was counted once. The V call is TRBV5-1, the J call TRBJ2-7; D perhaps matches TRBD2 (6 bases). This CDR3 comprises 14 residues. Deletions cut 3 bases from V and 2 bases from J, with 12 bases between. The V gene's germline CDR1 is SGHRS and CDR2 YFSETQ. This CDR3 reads CASSSQRAPYEQYF. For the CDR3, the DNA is TGCGCCAGCAGCTCGCAGCGGGCCCCCTACGAGCAGTACTTC.

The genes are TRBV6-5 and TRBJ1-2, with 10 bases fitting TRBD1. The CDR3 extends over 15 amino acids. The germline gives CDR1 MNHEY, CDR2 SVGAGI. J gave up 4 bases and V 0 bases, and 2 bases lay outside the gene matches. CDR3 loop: CASSYSGTGVYGYTF. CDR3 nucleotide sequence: TGTGCCAGCAGTTACTCGGGGACAGGGGTCTATGGCTACACCTTC.

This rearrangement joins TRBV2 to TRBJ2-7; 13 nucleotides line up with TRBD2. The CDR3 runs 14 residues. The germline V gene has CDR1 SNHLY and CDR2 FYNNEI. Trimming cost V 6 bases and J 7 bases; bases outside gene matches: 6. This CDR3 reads CASRGLAGPGEQYF. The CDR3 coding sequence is TGTGCCAGCAGGGGACTAGCGGGGCCCGGGGAGCAGTACTTC.

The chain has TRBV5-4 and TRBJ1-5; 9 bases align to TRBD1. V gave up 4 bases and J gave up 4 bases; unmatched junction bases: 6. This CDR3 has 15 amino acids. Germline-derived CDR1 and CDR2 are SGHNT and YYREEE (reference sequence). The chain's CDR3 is CASSIWDRENQPQHF. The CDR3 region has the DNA TGTGCCAGCAGCATTTGGGACAGGGAAAATCAGCCCCAGCATTTT.

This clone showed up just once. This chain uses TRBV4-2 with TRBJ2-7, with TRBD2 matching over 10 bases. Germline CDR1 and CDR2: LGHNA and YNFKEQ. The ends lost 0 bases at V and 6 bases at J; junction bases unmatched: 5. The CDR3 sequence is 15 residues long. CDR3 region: CASSQEGSGRPEQYF. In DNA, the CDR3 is TGTGCCAGCAGCCAAGAGGGTAGCGGGAGGCCCGAGCAGTACTTC.

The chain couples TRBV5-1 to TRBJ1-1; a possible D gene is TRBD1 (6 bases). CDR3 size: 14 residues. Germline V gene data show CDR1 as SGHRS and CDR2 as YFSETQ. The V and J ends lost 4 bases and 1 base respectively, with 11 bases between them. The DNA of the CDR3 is TGCGCCAGCAGCCAACAGGGCCCGAACACTGAAGCTTTCTTT. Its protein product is CASSQQGPNTEAFF.

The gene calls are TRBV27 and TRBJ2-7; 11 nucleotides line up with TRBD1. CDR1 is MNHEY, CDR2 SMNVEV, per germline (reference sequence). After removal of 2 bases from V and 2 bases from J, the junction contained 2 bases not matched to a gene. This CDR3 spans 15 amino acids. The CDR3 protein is CASSLRDRGTYEQYF. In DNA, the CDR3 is TGTGCCAGCAGTTTACGGGACAGGGGGACCTACGAGCAGTACTTC.

The CDR3: CASSLGLAGPPETQYF. The CDR3 nucleotides are TGTGCCAGCAGTCTCGGACTAGCGGGACCGCCGGAGACCCAGTACTTC. This chain links TRBV27 with TRBJ2-5, with 12 bases that match TRBD2. V lost 5 bases and J lost 5; bases outside the gene matches: 9. The germline V gene encodes CDR1 MNHEY and CDR2 SMNVEV (reference sequence). CDR3 length: 16 amino acids.

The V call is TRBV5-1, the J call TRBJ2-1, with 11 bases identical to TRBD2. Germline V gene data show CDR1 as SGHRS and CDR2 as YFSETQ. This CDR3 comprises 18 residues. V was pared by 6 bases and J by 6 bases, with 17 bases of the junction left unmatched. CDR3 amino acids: CASTLLPLSGGGSNEQFF. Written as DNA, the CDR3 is TGCGCCAGCACCCTGCTACCGCTTAGCGGGGGGGGAAGCAATGAGCAGTTCTTC.

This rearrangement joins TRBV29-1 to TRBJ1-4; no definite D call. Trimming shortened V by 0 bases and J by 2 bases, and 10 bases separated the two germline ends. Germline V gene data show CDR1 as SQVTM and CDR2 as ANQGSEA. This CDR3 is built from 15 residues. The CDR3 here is CSVEDLVSTNEKLFF. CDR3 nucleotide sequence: TGCAGCGTTGAAGATCTTGTATCCACTAATGAAAAACTGTTTTTT.

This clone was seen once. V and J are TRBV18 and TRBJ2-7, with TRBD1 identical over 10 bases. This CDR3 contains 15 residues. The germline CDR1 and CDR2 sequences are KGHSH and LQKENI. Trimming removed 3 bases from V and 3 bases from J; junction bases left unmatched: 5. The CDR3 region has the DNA TGTGCCAGCTCACCGGGGACAGGGGTTCGCTACGAGCAGTACTTC. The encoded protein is CASSPGTGVRYEQYF. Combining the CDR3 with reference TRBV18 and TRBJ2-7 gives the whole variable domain NAGVMQNPRHLVRRRGQEARLRCSPMKGHSHVYWYRQLPEEGLKFMVYLQKENIIDESGMPKERFSAEFPKEGPSILRIQQVVRGDSAAYFCASSPGTGVRYEQYFGPGTRLTVT.